This T cell receptor (beta chain) comes out of a study of T cell repertoires in cytomegalovirus infection. In the study overall: Public TCR beta signatures were indicative of both CMV infection and a matching HLA type. Study-level results: HLA-C-restricted CMV-specific TCR beta clonotypes prevailed in the ex vivo response. Of the TCR beta families, the public ones yielded a cumulative frequency that identified carriers of CMV plus the relevant HLA.

The CDR3 length is 15 residues. V was pared by 1 base and J by 6 bases, with 13 bases between. Germline V CDR1 and CDR2: SGHTA, FQGNSA. From the reads, TCRdb called clonotypes with MiXCR, one entry per CDR3 protein. The repertoire has around 630,000 distinct CDR3 sequences, 24% of them found once; the top ten carry around 8%. In regard to this clonotype: Its specificity is unknown.

The rearrangement joins TRBV7-2 to TRBJ1-5; D remains ambiguous. Specimen: CD8+ T cells from PBMCs. The sequence was collected from a human donor in good health (CMV status not recorded). Some clones in this sample may be carry-over from other donors' samples. For the CDR3, the DNA is TGTGCCAGCAGCTTAGGGGCCGGGGTTAGTCAGCCCCAGCATTTT. Its protein product is CASSLGAGVSQPQHF.